Sequencing of this TCR beta chain was carried out in a study of ipilimumab plus nivolumab after autologous stem cell transplantation. CDR1 is SQVTM and CDR2 is ANQGSEA in the germline V gene. Trimming took 5 bases from V and 4 from J, leaving 12 bases between them. The CDR3 extends over 13 amino acids. This table comes from immunoSEQ multiplex PCR, and its TCRdb copy is limited to in-frame clones, with some not included. The table shows some 14,000 clones, with roughly 74% occurring only once. The chain couples TRBV29-1 to TRBJ1-5; D may be TRBD1 (6 bases). This TCR was recovered from a male donor with primary mediastinal lymphoma. Sample: PBMCs, taken in a trial of ipilimumab plus nivolumab as post-transplant consolidation. CDR3 in DNA: TGCAGCGTTCAAGGGGGTGGAAATCAGCCCCAGCATTTT. Translating it yields CSVQGGGNQPQHF. The variable domain in full, with the rest retrieved from reference TRBV29-1 and TRBJ1-5, is SAVISQKPSRDICQRGTSLTIQCQVDSQVTMMFWYRQQPGQSLTLIATANQGSEATYESGFVIDKFPISRPNLTFSTLTVSNMSPEDSSIYLCSVQGGGNQPQHFGDGTRLSIL.